A selection of T cell receptor beta chains follows, all from one sample in a study of cytomegalovirus exposure and HLA in healthy donors. Assay used: immunoSEQ multiplex PCR; TCRdb lists only in-frame clones, some missing. In total, the table holds approximately 190,000 clones. The sequenced sample was PBMCs. The source of these receptors is a boy aged 5-17 years in good health and CMV-seronegative. Each CDR3 is given with its conserved first and last residue. The D gene is left open where the match is weak.

>TRBV7-9|16|TRBJ2-1|TRBD2
TGTGCCAGCAGCTTAGTAGCGGGGGTTACCTACAATGAGCAGTTCTTC
CASSLVAGVTYNEQFF
>TRBV4-1|15|TRBJ2-1|TRBD2
TGCGCCAGCAGCCCGGGACTAGCGGGGGAGCGTGAGCAGTTCTTC
CASSPGLAGEREQFF
>TRBV7-9|15|TRBJ1-2|NA
TGTGCCAGCAGCCACAGTCAGCTTAACCCCTATGGCTACACCTTC
CASSHSQLNPYGYTF
>TRBV2|15|TRBJ1-6|NA
TGTGCCACAAACCCGCGGACAGACCTTAATTCACCCCTCCACTTT
CATNPRTDLNSPLHF
>TRBV11-2|16|TRBJ2-3|NA
TGTGCCAGCAGCTTAGTTTCTATCGTAGGCACAGATACGCAGTATTTT
CASSLVSIVGTDTQYF
>TRBV6-5|13|TRBJ2-1|TRBD2
TGTGCCACATTAGCGGGGGGTTTAAATGAGCAGTTCTTC
CATLAGGLNEQFF
>TRBV6-5|15|TRBJ1-5|NA
TGTGCCAGCACCCCCGGCCAGGGGAGAAATCAGCCCCAGCATTTT
CASTPGQGRNQPQHF
>TRBV9|15|TRBJ1-1|NA
TGTGCCAGCAGCGTAGTGGGGGGGCGGGACACTGAAGCTTTCTTT
CASSVVGGRDTEAFF
>TRBV7-9|15|TRBJ2-2|TRBD1
TGTGCCAGCAGCTTACAGGGGGCGAACACCGGGGAGCTGTTTTTT
CASSLQGANTGELFF
>TRBV7-2|14|TRBJ1-6|TRBD1
TGTGCCAGCGCTCTAGGGGGCTCCTATACACCCCTCCACTTT
CASALGGSYTPLHF
>TRBV7-3|17|TRBJ2-1|NA
TGTGCCAGCAGCCGCTTTTCAGGTGGCGGGGGCAGAAATGAGCAGTTCTTC
CASSRFSGGGGRNEQFF
>TRBV27|14|TRBJ1-1|NA
TGTGCCAGCAGTTTATCAGTGGGAGGCACTGAAGCTTTCTTT
CASSLSVGGTEAFF
>TRBV23-1|17|TRBJ1-4|TRBD1
TGCGCCAGCAAACGGACAGGGGGAGGTGCAACTAATGAAAAACTGTTTTTT
CASKRTGGGATNEKLFF
>TRBV6-1|15|TRBJ2-1|NA
TGTGCCAGCAGTGAACGAGGGGGGGCATACAATGAGCAGTTCTTC
CASSERGGAYNEQFF
>TRBV4-2|13|TRBJ1-1|NA
TGTGCCAGCGGGAGGTCCCTGAACACTGAAGCTTTCTTT
CASGRSLNTEAFF